This T cell receptor (beta chain) is drawn from a study of STAT5B mutations in CD4+ large granular lymphocyte leukemia. Controls came from buffy coats of healthy blood donors. Assay: immunoSEQ multiplex PCR; the TCRdb copy retains only in-frame clones and omits some. The data hold approximately 28,000 clones, with less than 90% observed a single time. The V gene end was trimmed by 5 bases and the J gene end by 1 base; junction bases not matched to a gene: 4. The CDR3 length is 14 residues. In germline, CDR1 is SGHRS, CDR2 YFSETQ. Overall study findings and caveats: No patients shared main leukemic clonotypes, though approximately 26% appeared at low frequency elsewhere. CD4-sorted patient repertoires seemed more clonal than healthy CD4+ repertoires.

The sample holds one count of this clone. The target antigen is unknown. This clonotype originated in a human donor in good health. Sequences were obtained from CD4+ T cells from blood buffy coats. The V and J genes are TRBV5-1 and TRBJ2-3, with 7 bases matching TRBD2. CDR3 region: CASSGGSGTDTQYF. CDR3 DNA sequence: TGCGCCAGCAGTGGCGGGAGCGGCACAGATACGCAGTATTTT. The entire variable domain, with the rest obtained from reference TRBV5-1 and TRBJ2-3, is as follows: KAGVTQTPRYLIKTRGQQVTLSCSPISGHRSVSWYQQTPGQGLQFLFEYFSETQRNKGNFPGRFSGRQFSNSRSEMNVSTLELGDSALYLCASSGGSGTDTQYFGPGTRLTVL.